This T cell receptor beta chain was sequenced during a study of shared clonotypes between healthy human individuals. Regarding the study as a whole: Across a few donors, naive CD4 shared roughly 5.2%, naive CD8 more than 3%, memory CD4 more than 2%, memory CD8 0.35% to 0.5%. Sharing of clonotypes among donors was expected to vary with sequencing depth. Against clonotypes common to all four donors, non-shared ones had lower generation probabilities.

Assay: immunoSEQ multiplex PCR; the TCRdb copy retains only in-frame clones and omits some. The sample comprises about 1 million clones, roughly 80% of which are singletons, and approximately 1.5% rests with the top ten. CDR3 length: 13 residues. CDR1 SSHAT and CDR2 FNYEAQ come from the germline V gene (reference sequence). This clone was seen once. The antigen remains unidentified. Germline is not matched at one junction end, which may reflect a read error. Distinct nucleotide sequences in the sample also encode this CDR3. The sample taken for sequencing was memory CD4+ T cells sorted from blood. Specified subset: CD45RA-negative fraction. The source is a man aged 18 to 30 in good health. The chain carries TRBV7-7 and TRBJ2-3; D unclear. CDR3 in amino acids: CASSLGRLDTQYF. CDR3 nucleotide sequence: TGTGCTAGCAGCTTAGGTCGATTAGATACGCAGTATTTT.